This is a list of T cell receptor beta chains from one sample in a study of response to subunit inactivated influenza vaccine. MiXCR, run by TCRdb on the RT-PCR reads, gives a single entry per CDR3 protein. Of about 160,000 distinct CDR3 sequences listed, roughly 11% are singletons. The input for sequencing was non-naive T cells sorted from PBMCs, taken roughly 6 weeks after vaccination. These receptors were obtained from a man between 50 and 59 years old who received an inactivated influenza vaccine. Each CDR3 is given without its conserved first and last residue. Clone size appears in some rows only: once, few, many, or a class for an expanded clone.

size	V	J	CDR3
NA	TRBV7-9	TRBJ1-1	ASSHLGPSKAF
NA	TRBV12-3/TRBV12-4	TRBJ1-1	ASSLELSTEAF
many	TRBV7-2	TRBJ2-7	ASSLASSGGEQY
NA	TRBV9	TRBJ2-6	ASSVRAGANVLT
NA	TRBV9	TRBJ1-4	ASSPRTGTAGEKLF
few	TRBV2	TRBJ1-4	ASRRQGGLGEKLF
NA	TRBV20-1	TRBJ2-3	SAETSGGADTQY
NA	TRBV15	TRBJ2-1	ATSGRTSGGIEQF
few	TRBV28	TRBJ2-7	ASSSRGTGDYEQY
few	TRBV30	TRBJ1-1	AWGRGGSNTEAF
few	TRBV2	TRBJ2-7	ASLGGREQY
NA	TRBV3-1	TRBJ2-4	AINLGEGAFVDKNIQY
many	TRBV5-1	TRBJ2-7	ASTRSRAHEQY
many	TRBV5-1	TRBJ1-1	ASSFAGQTEAF
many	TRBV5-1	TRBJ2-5	ASRPGTGETQY
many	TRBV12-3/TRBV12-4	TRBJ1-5	ASMIQGAGQPQH
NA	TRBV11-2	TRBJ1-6	ASSNRGLGINSPLH
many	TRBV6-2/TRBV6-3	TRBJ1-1	ASRRGIGEAF
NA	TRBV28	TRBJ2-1	ASRRGSDNEQF
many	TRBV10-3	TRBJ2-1	AISESVRPGASSYNEQF
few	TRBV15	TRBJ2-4	ATSRDGLGTNIQY
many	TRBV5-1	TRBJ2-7	ASRPFAGGYEQY
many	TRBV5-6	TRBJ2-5	ASSTLRETQY
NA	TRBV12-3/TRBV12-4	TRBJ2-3	ASSVLAGGLPDTQY
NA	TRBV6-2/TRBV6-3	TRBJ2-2	ASSLTESGELF
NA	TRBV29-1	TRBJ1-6	SVEEGTNSPLH
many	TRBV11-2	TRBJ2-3	ASSLESSRIAQY
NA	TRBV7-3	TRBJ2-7	ASSLSGGSEQY
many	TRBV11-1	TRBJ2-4	ASSLRAGGPYSKVKNIQY
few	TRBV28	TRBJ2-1	ASSPPRGYNEQF
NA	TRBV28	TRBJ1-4	ATWGQGLGTNEKLF
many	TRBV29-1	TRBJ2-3	SVEIGGATDTQY
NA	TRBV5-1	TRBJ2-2	ASSLEGPGELF
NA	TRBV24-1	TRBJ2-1	ATSEPSGGRGREQF
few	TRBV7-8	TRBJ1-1	ASSLVVGNTEAF
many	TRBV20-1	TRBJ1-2	SASPNYGYT
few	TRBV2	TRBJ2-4	ASSDSLTLGGKNIQY
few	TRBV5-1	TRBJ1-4	ASSLAGRGNEKLF
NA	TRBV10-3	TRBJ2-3	ATTGGFSADTQY
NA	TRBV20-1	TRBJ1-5	SARSGTEMGGNQPQH
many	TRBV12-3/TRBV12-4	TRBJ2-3	ASSPGTGVTDTQY
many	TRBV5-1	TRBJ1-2	ASSRADRGYGYT
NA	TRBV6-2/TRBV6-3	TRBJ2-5	ASNSRGTQETQY
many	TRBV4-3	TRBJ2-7	ASSQDLQGEQY
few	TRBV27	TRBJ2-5	ASSYRGRQETQY
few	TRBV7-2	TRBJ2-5	ASSLAGWNRETQY
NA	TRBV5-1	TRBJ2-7	ASSENHYEQY
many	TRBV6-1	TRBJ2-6	ASSEVFWAGANVLT
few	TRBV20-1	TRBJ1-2	SARTGTDYGYT
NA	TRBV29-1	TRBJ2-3	SVDQGYLVEGTQY
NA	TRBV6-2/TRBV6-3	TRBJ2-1	ASNPDSLFFEQF
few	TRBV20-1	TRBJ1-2	SGETGAAYGYT
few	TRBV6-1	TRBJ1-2	ASSEAPTSWGVGGYT
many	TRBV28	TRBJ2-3	ASTLGRGDTQY
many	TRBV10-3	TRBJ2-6	AIRGGQGASSGANVLT
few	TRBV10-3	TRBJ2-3	AVAVSGSDTQY
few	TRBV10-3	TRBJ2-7	AISQVERYEQY
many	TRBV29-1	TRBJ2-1	SVDTSGSSYNEQF
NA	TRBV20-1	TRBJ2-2	SASRSGRNTGELF
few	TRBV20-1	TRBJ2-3	SAERTSETDTQY